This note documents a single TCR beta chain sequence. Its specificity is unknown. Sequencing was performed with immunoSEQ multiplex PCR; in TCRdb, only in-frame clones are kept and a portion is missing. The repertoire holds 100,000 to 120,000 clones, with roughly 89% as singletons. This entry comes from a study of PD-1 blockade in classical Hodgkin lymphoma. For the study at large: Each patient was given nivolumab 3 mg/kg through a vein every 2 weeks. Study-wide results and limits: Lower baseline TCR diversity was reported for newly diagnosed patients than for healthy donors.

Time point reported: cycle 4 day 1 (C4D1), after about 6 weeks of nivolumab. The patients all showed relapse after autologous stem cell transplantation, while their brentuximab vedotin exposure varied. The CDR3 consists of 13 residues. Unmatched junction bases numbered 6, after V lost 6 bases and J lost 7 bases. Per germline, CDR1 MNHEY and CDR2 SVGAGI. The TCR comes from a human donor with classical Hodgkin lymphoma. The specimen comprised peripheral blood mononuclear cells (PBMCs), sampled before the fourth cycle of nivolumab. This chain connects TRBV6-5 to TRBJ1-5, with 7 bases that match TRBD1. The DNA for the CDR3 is TGTGCCAGCAGCCCCGACAGGGACCAGCCCCAGCATTTT. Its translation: CASSPDRDQPQHF.